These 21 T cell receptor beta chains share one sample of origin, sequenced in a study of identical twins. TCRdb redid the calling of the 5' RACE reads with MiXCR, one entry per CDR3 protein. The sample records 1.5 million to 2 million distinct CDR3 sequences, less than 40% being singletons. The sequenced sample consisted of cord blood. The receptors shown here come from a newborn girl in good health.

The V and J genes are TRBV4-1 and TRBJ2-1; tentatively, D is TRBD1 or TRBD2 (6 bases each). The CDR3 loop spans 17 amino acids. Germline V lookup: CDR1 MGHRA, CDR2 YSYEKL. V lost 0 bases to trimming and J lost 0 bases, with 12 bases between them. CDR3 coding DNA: TGCGCCAGCAGCCAAGAGGGGGGCCACCGCTCCTACAATGAGCAGTTCTTC. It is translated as CASSQEGGHRSYNEQFF.

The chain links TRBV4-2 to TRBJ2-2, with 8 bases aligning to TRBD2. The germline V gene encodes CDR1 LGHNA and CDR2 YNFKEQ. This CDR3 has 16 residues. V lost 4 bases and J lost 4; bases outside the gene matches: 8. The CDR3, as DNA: TGTGCCAGCAGCCGAGATGAACTAGCGGTCACCGGGGAGCTGTTTTTT. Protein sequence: CASSRDELAVTGELFF.

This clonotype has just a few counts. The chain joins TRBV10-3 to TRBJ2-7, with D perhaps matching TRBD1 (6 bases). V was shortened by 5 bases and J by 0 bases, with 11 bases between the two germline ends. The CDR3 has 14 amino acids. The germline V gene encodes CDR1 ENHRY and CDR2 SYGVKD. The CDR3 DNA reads TGTGCCATCAGTTTAGACAGGTCCTCCTACGAGCAGTACTTC. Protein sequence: CAISLDRSSYEQYF.

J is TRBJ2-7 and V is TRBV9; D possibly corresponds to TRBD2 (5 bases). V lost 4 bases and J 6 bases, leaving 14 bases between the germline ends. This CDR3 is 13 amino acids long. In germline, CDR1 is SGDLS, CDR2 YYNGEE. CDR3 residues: CASSSRTGTEQYF. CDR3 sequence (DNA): TGTGCCAGCAGCTCCCGGACGGGAACCGAGCAGTACTTC.

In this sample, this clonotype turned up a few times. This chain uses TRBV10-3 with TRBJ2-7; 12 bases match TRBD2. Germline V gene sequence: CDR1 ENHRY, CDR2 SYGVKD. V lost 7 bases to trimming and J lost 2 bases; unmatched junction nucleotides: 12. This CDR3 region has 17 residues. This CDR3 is CAITATSGRRRTYEQYF. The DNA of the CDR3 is TGTGCCATCACCGCGACTAGCGGGAGAAGAAGAACCTACGAGCAGTACTTC.

DNA for the CDR3: TGTGCCAGCAGCGTGACTGGCGGAAACACCGGGGAGCTGTTTTTT. It translates to CASSVTGGNTGELFF. J is TRBJ2-2 and V is TRBV9; D is uncertain. The CDR3 spans 15 residues. The germline V gene has CDR1 SGDLS and CDR2 YYNGEE. V lost 2 bases, J lost 2 bases, and 10 bases lay in between.

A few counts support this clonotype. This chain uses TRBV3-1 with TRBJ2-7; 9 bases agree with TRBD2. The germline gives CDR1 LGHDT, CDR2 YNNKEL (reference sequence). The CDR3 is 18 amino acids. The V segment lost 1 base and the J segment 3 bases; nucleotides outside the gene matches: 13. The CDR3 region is CASSQVLAGGPWIYEQYF. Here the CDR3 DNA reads TGTGCCAGCAGCCAAGTCTTGGCGGGAGGGCCGTGGATCTACGAGCAGTACTTC.

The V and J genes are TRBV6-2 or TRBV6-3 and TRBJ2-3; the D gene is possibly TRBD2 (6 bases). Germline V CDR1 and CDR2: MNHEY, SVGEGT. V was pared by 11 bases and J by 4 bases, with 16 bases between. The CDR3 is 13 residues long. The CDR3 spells CAGGLTLADTQYF. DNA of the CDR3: TGTGCCGGAGGGCTGACTCTCGCAGATACGCAGTATTTT.

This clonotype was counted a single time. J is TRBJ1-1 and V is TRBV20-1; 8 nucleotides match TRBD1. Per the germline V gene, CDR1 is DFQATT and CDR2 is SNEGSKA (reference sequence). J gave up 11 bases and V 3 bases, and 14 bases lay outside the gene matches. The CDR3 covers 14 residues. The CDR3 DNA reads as TGCAGTGCTAGTCAGGCCAGGGGGCGCGGGGGGGCTTTCTTT. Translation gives CSASQARGRGGAFF.

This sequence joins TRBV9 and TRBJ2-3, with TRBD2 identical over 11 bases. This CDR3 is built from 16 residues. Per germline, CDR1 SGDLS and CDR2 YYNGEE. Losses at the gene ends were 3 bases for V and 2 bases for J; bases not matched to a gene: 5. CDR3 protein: CASSAASGGHTDTQYF. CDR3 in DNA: TGTGCCAGCAGCGCCGCTAGCGGGGGGCACACAGATACGCAGTATTTT.

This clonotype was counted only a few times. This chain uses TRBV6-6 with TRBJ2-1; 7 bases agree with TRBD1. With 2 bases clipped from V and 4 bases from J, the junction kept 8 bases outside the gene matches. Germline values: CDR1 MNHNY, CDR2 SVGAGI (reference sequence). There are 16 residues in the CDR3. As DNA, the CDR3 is TGTGCCAGCAGTTACCCATCGGGACAGCCATACAATGAGCAGTTCTTC. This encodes CASSYPSGQPYNEQFF.

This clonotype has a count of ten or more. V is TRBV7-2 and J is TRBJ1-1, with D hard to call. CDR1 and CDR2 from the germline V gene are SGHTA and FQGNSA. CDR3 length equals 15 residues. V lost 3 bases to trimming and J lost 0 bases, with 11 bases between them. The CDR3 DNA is TGTGCCAGCAGCTTCGAACATAGTCTGAACACTGAAGCTTTCTTT. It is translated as CASSFEHSLNTEAFF.

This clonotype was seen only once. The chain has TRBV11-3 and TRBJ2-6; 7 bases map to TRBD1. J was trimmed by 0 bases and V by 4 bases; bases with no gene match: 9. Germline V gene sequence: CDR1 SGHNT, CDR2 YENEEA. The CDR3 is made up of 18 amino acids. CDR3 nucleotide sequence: TGTGCCAGCAGCTCCACAGGGGTTCCCATCTCTGGGGCCAACGTCCTGACTTTC. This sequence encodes CASSSTGVPISGANVLTF.

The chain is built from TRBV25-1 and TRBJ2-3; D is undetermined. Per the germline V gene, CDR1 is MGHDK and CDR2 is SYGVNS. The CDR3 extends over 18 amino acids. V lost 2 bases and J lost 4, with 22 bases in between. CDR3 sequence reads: CASSEPHLHTFSADTQYF. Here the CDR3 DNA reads TGTGCCAGCAGTGAACCCCACCTTCACACCTTTTCGGCAGATACGCAGTATTTT.

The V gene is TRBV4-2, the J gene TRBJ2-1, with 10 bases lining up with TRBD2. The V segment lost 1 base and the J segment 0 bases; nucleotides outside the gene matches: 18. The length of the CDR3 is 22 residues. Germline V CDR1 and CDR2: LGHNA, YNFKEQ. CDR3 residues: CASSQVSFGLESGRASYNEQFF. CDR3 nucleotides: TGTGCCAGCAGCCAAGTATCCTTTGGGTTGGAGAGCGGGAGGGCCTCCTACAATGAGCAGTTCTTC.

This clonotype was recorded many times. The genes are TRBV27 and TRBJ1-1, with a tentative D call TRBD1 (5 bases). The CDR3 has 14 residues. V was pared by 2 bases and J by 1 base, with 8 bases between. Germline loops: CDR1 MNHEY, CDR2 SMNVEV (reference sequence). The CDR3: CASSLRGKNTEAFF. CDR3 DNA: TGTGCCAGCAGTTTACGGGGGAAGAACACTGAAGCTTTCTTT.

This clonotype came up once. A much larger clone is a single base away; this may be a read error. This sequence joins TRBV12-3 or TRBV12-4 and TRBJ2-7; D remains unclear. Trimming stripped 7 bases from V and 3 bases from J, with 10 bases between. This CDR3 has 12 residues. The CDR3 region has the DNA TGTGCCAGCAATTTTCGGCACTACGAGCAGTACTTC. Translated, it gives CASNFRHYEQYF.

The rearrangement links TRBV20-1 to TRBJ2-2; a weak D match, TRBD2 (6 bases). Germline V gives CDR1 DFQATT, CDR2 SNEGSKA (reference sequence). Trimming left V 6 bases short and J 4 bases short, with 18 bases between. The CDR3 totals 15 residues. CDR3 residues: CSAKLAGRGTGELFF. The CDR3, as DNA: TGCAGTGCGAAACTAGCCGGGCGAGGCACCGGGGAGCTGTTTTTT.

CDR3 residues: CASSGGGAVNTQYF. The CDR3 DNA reads TGTGCCAGCAGTGGGGGGGGCGCGGTAAATACGCAGTATTTT. The V and J genes are TRBV28 and TRBJ2-3, with a tentative D call TRBD2 (7 bases). The CDR3 length is 14 residues. Germline V gene data show CDR1 as MDHEN and CDR2 as SYDVKM. The germline V and J ends were trimmed by 5 bases and 7 bases, with 16 bases remaining between them.

CDR3: CASSLTSGGAVEQYF. As DNA, the CDR3 is TGTGCCAGCAGCCTAACTAGCGGGGGGGCCGTCGAGCAGTACTTC. The V and J genes are TRBV7-2 and TRBJ2-7; TRBD2 aligns across 13 bases. Germline V CDR1 and CDR2: SGHTA, FQGNSA. The CDR3 is 15 residues long. V trimming: 5 bases; J trimming: 6 bases; junction bases outside the gene matches: 7.

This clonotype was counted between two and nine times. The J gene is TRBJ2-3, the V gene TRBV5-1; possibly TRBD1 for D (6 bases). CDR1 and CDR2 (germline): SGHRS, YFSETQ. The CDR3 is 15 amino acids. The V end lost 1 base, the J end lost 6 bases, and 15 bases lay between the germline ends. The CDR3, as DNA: TGCGCCAGCAGCTTGATGGGACAAAGAGGGGATACGCAGTATTTT. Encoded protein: CASSLMGQRGDTQYF.